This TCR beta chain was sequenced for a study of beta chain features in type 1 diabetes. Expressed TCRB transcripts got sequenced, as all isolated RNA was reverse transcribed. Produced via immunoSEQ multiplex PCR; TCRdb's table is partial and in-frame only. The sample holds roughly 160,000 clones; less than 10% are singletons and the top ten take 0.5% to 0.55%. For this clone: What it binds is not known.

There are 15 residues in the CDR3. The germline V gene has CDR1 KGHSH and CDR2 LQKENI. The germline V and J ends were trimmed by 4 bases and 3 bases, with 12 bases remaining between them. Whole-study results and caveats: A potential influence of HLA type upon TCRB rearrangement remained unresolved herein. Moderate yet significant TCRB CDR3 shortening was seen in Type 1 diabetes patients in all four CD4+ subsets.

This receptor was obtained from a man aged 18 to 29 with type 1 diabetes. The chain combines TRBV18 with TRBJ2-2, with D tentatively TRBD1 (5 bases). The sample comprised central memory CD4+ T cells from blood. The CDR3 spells CASSQTAPDTGELFF. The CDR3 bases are TGTGCCAGCTCACAGACAGCCCCGGACACCGGGGAGCTGTTTTTT.